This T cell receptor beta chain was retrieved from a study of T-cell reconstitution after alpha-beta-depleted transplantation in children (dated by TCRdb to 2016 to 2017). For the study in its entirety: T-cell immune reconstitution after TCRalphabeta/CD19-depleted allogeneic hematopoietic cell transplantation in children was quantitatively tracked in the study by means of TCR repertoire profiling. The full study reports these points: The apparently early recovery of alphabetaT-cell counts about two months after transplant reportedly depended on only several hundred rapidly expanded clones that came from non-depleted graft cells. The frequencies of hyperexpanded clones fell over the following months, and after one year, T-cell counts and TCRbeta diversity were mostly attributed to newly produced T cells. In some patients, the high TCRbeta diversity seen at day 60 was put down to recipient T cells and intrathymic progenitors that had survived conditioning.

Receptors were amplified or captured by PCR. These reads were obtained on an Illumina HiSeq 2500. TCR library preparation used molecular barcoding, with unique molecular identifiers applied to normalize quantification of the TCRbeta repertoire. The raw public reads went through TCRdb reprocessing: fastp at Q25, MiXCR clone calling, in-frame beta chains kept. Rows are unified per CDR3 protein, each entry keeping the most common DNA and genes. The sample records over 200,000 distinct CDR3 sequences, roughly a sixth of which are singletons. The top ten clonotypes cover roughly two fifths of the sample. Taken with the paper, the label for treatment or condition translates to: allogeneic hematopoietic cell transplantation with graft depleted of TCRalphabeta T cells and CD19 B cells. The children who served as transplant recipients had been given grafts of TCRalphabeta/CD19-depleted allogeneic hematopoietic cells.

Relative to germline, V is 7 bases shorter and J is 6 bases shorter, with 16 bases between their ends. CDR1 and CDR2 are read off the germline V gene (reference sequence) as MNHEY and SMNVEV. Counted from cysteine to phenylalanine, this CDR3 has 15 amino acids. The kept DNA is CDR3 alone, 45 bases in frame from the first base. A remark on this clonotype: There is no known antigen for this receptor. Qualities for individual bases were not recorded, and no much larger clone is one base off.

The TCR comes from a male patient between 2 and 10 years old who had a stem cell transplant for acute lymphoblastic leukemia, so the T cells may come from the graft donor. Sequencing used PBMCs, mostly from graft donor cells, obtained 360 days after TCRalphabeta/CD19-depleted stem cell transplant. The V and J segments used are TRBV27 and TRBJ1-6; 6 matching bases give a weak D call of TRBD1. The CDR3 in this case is CASKETGLSNSPLHF. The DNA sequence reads TGTGCCAGCAAGGAAACAGGGTTGAGTAATTCACCCCTCCACTTT.